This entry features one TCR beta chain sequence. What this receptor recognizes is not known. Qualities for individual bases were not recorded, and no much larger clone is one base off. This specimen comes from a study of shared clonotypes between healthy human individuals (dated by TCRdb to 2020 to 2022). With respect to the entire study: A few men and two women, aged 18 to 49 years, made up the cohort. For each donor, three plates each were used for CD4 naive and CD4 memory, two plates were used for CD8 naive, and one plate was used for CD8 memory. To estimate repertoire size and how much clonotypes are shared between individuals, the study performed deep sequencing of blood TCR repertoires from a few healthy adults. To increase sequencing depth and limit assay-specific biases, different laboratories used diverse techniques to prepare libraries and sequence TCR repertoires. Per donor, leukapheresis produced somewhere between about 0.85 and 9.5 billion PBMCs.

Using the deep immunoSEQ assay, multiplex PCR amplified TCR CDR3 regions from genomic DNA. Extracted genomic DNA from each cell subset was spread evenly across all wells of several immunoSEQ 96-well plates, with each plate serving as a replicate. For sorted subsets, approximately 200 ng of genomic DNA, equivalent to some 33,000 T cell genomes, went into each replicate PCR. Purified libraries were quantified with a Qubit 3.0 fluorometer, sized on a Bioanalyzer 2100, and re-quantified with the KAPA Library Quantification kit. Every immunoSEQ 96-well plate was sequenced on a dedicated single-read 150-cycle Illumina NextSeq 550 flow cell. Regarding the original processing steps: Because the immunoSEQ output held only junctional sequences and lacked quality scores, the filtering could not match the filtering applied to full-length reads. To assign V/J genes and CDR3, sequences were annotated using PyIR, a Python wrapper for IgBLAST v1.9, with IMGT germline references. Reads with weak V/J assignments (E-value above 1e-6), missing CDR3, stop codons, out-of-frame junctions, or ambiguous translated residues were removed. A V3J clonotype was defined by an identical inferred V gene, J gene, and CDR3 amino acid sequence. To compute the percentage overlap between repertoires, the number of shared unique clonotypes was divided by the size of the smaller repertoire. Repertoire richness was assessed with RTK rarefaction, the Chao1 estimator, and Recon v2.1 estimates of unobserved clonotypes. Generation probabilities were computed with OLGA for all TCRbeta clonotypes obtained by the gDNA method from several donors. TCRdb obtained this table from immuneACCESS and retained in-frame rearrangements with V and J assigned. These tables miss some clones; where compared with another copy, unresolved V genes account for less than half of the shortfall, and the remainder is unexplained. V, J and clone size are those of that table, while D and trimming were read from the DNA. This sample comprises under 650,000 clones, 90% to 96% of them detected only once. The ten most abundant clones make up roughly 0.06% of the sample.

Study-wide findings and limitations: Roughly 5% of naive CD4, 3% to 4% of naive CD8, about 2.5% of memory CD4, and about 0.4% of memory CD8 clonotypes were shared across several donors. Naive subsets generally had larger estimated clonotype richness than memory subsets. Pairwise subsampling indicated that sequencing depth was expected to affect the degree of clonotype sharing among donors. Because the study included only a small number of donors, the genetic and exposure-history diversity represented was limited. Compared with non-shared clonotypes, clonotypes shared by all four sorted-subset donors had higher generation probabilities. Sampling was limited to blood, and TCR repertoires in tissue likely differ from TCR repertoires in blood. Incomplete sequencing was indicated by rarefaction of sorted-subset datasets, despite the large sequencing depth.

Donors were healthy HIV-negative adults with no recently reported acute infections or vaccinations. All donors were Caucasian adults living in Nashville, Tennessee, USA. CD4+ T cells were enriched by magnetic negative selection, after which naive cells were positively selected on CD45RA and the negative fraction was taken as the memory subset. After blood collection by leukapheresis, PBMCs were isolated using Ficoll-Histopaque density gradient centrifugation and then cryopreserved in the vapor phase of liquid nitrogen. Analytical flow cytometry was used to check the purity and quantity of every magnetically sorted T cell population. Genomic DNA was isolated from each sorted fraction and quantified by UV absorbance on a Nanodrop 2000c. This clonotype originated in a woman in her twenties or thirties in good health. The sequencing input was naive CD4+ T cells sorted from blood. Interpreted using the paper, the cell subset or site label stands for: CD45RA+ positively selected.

CDR3 protein: CASSFNSFSSYEQYF. The sequenced DNA is TGTGCCAGCAGCTTCAACAGTTTCTCCTCCTACGAGCAGTACTTC. The V and J segments used are TRBV5-6 and TRBJ2-7; confidence is insufficient to name the D gene. Its CDR3 holds 15 amino acids, cysteine through phenylalanine. Here the CDR3 DNA is all that survives: 45 bases in frame from base 1. The germline V gene specifies SGHDT as CDR1 and YYEEEE as CDR2. The germline ends are 12 bases apart after V is trimmed by 2 bases and J by 0 bases.